Presented here are 22 T cell receptor beta chains from one specimen sequenced in a study of cytomegalovirus exposure and HLA in healthy donors. In the PCR, 60 Vbeta and 13 Jbeta primers were used. The repertoire was sequenced with immunoSEQ multiplex PCR; TCRdb's copy has only in-frame clones and lacks some. The data contain under 40,000 clones, roughly four fifths of them singletons. What was sequenced was PBMCs. These receptors all come from a woman aged 40 to 50 in good health and CMV-seronegative.

The gene calls are TRBV9 and TRBJ1-5, with TRBD1 as a possible D gene (5 bases). CDR3 length: 14 amino acids. V was shortened by 5 bases and J by 2 bases, with 11 bases between the two germline ends. CDR1 and CDR2 (germline): SGDLS, YYNGEE. The CDR3 protein is CASSLGGGNQPQHF. CDR3 in DNA: TGTGCCAGCAGTTTAGGAGGGGGCAATCAGCCCCAGCATTTT.

This sequence joins TRBV27 and TRBJ2-3; D perhaps matches TRBD1 (5 bases). The V gene lost 7 bases and the J gene lost 1 base, with 9 bases spanning the gap. This CDR3 spans 13 amino acids. Germline V gene lookup returns CDR1 MNHEY and CDR2 SMNVEV (reference sequence). The CDR3 DNA is TGTGCCAGCATCAAGACAGGCACAGATACGCAGTATTTT. It codes for CASIKTGTDTQYF.

The V call is TRBV4-2, the J call TRBJ2-2; a weak D match, TRBD1 (6 bases). The V end lost 3 bases, the J end lost 8 bases, and 16 bases lay between the germline ends. The CDR3 is made up of 15 amino acids. Germline CDR1 and CDR2: LGHNA and YNFKEQ. The CDR3 bases are TGTGCCAGCAGCCATGGACAGATTAAAAGGGGGGAGCTGTTTTTT. It encodes CASSHGQIKRGELFF.

This chain joins TRBV7-2 and TRBJ1-5, with D tentatively TRBD1 (6 bases). Germline V CDR1 and CDR2: SGHTA, FQGNSA. CDR3 length: 14 amino acids. V lost 4 bases to trimming and J lost 7 bases, with 14 bases between them. The CDR3 here is CASSSGTGSQPQHF. CDR3 sequence (DNA): TGTGCCAGCAGCTCAGGAACAGGGAGCCAGCCCCAGCATTTT.

The V and J genes are TRBV7-8 and TRBJ2-5; 9 nucleotides align to TRBD1. V lost 2 bases and J lost 4; bases outside the gene matches: 11. This CDR3 region has 17 residues. Germline CDR1 SGHVS, CDR2 FQNEAQ. The CDR3 here is CASSLNLGQGGRETQYF. For the CDR3, the DNA is TGTGCCAGCAGCTTAAATCTGGGACAGGGTGGGCGAGAGACCCAGTACTTC.

The chain is built from TRBV19 and TRBJ1-5; perhaps TRBD1 as D (5 bases). From germline, CDR1 is LNHDA and CDR2 SQIVND (reference sequence). CDR3 length: 13 residues. Trimming took 5 bases from V and 6 from J, leaving 11 bases between them. The chain's CDR3 is CASSPGRGQPQHF. The CDR3 DNA sequence: TGTGCCAGTAGTCCAGGGAGGGGTCAGCCCCAGCATTTT.

In this sample, this clone turned up a few times. The rearrangement joins TRBV5-4 to TRBJ2-5, with TRBD1 matching over 8 bases. The CDR3 totals 15 residues. Per germline, CDR1 SGHNT and CDR2 YYREEE (reference sequence). V gave up 4 bases and J gave up 4 bases; unmatched junction bases: 9. CDR3 nucleotides: TGTGCCAGCAGCACTATGGACAGGGTAGGAGAGACCCAGTACTTC. Residues: CASSTMDRVGETQYF.

The V call is TRBV11-2, the J call TRBJ1-2; D unclear. Between the trimmed V and J ends, which lost 1 base and 8 bases, there was a span of 5 bases. The V gene's germline CDR1 is SGHAT and CDR2 FQNNGV. The CDR3 spans 11 residues. DNA for the CDR3: TGTGCCAGCAGCTTAGGCGGGGGCTACACCTTC. Amino acids: CASSLGGGYTF.

The gene calls are TRBV7-9 and TRBJ1-2, with D possibly matching TRBD1 (5 bases). Germline CDR1 SEHNR, CDR2 FQNEAQ (reference sequence). V lost 5 bases and J 7 bases, leaving 17 bases between the germline ends. The CDR3 runs to 14 residues. This CDR3 reads CASSAQNTGFGYTF. The CDR3 nucleotides are TGTGCCAGCAGCGCCCAAAACACAGGTTTTGGCTACACCTTC.

This clone is a singleton in its sample. The genes are TRBV5-4 and TRBJ1-6; 9 bases fit TRBD1. The germline V gene has CDR1 SGHNT and CDR2 YYREEE (reference sequence). The CDR3 sequence is 15 residues long. V lost 1 base, J lost 8 bases, and 4 bases stayed unmatched. The CDR3 loop is CASSLLTGGHSPLHF. CDR3 nucleotides: TGTGCCAGCAGCTTGTTAACAGGGGGCCATTCACCCCTCCACTTT.

In this sample, this clone turned up a few times. This chain's CDR3 is CASSLSFSGGPGDTQYF. DNA of the CDR3: TGTGCCAGCAGCCTTTCTTTTAGCGGGGGGCCGGGAGATACGCAGTATTTT. The chain recombines TRBV4-2 with TRBJ2-3; TRBD2 aligns across 10 bases. The V segment lost 4 bases and the J segment 5 bases; nucleotides outside the gene matches: 12. The CDR3 length is 17 residues. The germline V gene encodes CDR1 LGHNA and CDR2 YNFKEQ.

The V and J genes are TRBV7-2 and TRBJ1-5, with D tentatively TRBD1 (6 bases). Germline CDR1 and CDR2: SGHTA and FQGNSA. V shed 5 bases and J shed 0 bases, with 11 bases lying between them. The CDR3 consists of 15 residues. DNA of the CDR3: TGTGCCAGCAGCCGACAGGCGGATAGCAATCAGCCCCAGCATTTT. Translated: CASSRQADSNQPQHF.

The V call is TRBV7-8, the J call TRBJ1-4, with D tentatively TRBD1 (6 bases). Germline assignment: CDR1 SGHVS and CDR2 FQNEAQ. The V end lost 5 bases, the J end lost 8 bases, and 15 bases lay between the germline ends. The CDR3 length is 14 residues. CDR3 in DNA: TGTGCCAGCAGCCCACTCAGGGGTGGGGAAAAACTGTTTTTT. This translates into CASSPLRGGEKLFF.

The chain links TRBV5-4 to TRBJ1-2; possible D gene TRBD1, 5 bases. With 4 bases removed from V and 2 bases from J, the gap between germline ends came to 21 bases. The CDR3 runs to 17 residues. Germline CDR1 is SGHNT and CDR2 is YYREEE (reference sequence). For the CDR3, the DNA is TGTGCCAGCAGCACACCCCCGGGAGGATGGGGGAACTATGGCTACACCTTC. Amino acid sequence: CASSTPPGGWGNYGYTF.

This clone was recorded only once. The rearrangement uses TRBV7-9 and TRBJ2-2; tentatively, D is TRBD1 (5 bases). Per the germline V gene, CDR1 is SEHNR and CDR2 is FQNEAQ (reference sequence). Trimming left V 2 bases short and J 8 bases short, with 15 bases between. The CDR3 is made up of 15 amino acids. CDR3 nucleotide sequence: TGTGCCAGCAGCTTACACCGAACAGGAGCTGGGGAGCTGTTTTTT. Translation: CASSLHRTGAGELFF.

The chain has TRBV7-2 and TRBJ2-3; D might be TRBD2 (6 bases). The CDR3 is 13 residues long. Trimming shortened V by 3 bases and J by 3 bases, and 7 bases separated the two germline ends. Per the germline V gene, CDR1 is SGHTA and CDR2 is FQGNSA. In nucleotides, the CDR3 is TGTGCCAGCAGCTTGGAGGGGACAGATACGCAGTATTTT. Protein sequence: CASSLEGTDTQYF.

CDR3 in DNA: TGTGCCAGCTCGTCTTCAGGTAACACTGAAGCTTTCTTT. It encodes CASSSSGNTEAFF. The rearrangement joins TRBV18 to TRBJ1-1; D is unclear. In germline, CDR1 is KGHSH, CDR2 LQKENI. The CDR3 runs to 13 residues. V was trimmed by 6 bases and J by 2 bases, leaving 10 bases between them.

The CDR3 reads CASGLVLWGQGINEQFF. The CDR3 DNA is TGTGCTAGTGGTTTGGTACTCTGGGGACAGGGGATCAATGAGCAGTTCTTC. The chain employs TRBV12-5 and TRBJ2-1; 10 bases map to TRBD1. The CDR3 is 17 amino acids. Unmatched junction bases numbered 8, after V lost 0 bases and J lost 6 bases. Germline V gene lookup returns CDR1 LGHNT and CDR2 FRNRAP.

The V and J genes are TRBV2 and TRBJ1-1; no clear D. The V and J ends lost 5 bases and 5 bases respectively, with 15 bases between them. The CDR3 sequence is 14 residues long. Germline lookup yields CDR1 SNHLY and CDR2 FYNNEI. The DNA of the CDR3 is TGTGCCAGCAGTCAGGACGGGAGTTATACTGAAGCTTTCTTT. Translated: CASSQDGSYTEAFF.

The rearrangement uses TRBV18 and TRBJ1-6; 8 bases line up with TRBD1. CDR1 is KGHSH, CDR2 LQKENI, per germline. This CDR3 has 15 amino acids. Trimming at V came to 3 bases and at J to 11 bases, leaving 9 bases not matched to a gene. CDR3 sequence reads: CASSPWLDRAAPLHF. The CDR3 region has the DNA TGTGCCAGCTCACCTTGGTTGGACAGGGCCGCACCCCTCCACTTT.

This clone was recorded a few times. The CDR3: CASSQGTGGWVAGGPDIQYF. As DNA, the CDR3 is TGCGCCAGCAGCCAAGGGACGGGGGGGTGGGTAGCGGGGGGGCCGGACATTCAGTACTTC. V and J are TRBV4-1 and TRBJ2-4; 11 positions agree with TRBD2. The CDR3 totals 20 residues. In germline, CDR1 is MGHRA, CDR2 YSYEKL. V shed 1 base and J 8 bases; nucleotides not matched to a gene: 19.

The chain links TRBV5-1 to TRBJ2-2, with TRBD1 matching 10 bases. V shed 3 bases and J 6 bases; nucleotides not matched to a gene: 2. Germline CDR1 reads SGHRS; CDR2 reads YFSETQ. This CDR3 spans 14 amino acids. The CDR3 spells CASSYGTGAGELFF. CDR3 bases: TGCGCCAGCAGCTACGGGACAGGGGCCGGGGAGCTGTTTTTT. Using reference TRBV5-1 and TRBJ2-2 for the parts outside the CDR3, the full variable domain is KAGVTQTPRYLIKTRGQQVTLSCSPISGHRSVSWYQQTPGQGLQFLFEYFSETQRNKGNFPGRFSGRQFSNSRSEMNVSTLELGDSALYLCASSYGTGAGELFFGEGSRLTVL.